These 16 T cell receptor beta chains came from one sample sequenced in a study of blood T cell repertoires in COVID-19. Repertoires were generated with immunoSEQ multiplex PCR, while TCRdb's copy carries only in-frame clones and drops some. The table records around 200,000 clones, about 86% of them present only once. Sequencing input: peripheral blood. Receptor source: a woman younger than 30 who had recovered from COVID-19.

The V call is TRBV15, the J call TRBJ2-5; 11 nucleotides line up with TRBD2. The trim removed 4 bases at V and 5 bases at J, leaving 6 bases unmatched. Germline V gene lookup returns CDR1 LNHNV and CDR2 YYDKDF (reference sequence). There are 15 residues in the CDR3. The CDR3 region is CATSKTSGASETQYF. Here the CDR3 DNA reads TGTGCCACCAGCAAGACTAGCGGGGCCTCGGAGACCCAGTACTTC.

V usage is TRBV6-5 and J usage is TRBJ1-2; the D is unclear. The CDR3 sequence is 14 residues long. Trimming removed 6 bases at V and 6 bases at J, with 17 bases between. Germline values: CDR1 MNHEY, CDR2 SVGAGI. The CDR3 reads CASSRVGREDGYTF. The CDR3 DNA is TGTGCCAGCAGCCGCGTCGGGAGGGAGGATGGCTACACCTTC.

V usage is TRBV3-1 (or the pseudogene TRBV3-2) and J usage is TRBJ1-3; the D is unclear. The germline CDR1 and CDR2 sequences are LGHDT and YNNKEL (reference sequence). The V end was cut by 6 bases, the J end by 1 base, with 10 bases between. This CDR3 comprises 14 residues. CDR3 amino acids: CASSEGRSGNTIYF. The CDR3 DNA sequence: TGTGCCAGCAGTGAGGGCCGGTCTGGAAACACCATATATTTT.

The chain is built from TRBV11-3 and TRBJ2-3; D may be TRBD2 (6 bases). The CDR3 loop spans 13 amino acids. Germline V gene lookup returns CDR1 SGHNT and CDR2 YENEEA. V was clipped by 4 bases and J by 8 bases, with 13 bases between them. The CDR3 DNA reads as TGTGCCAGCAGCTCGAGGGAGGAGGGTACGCAGTATTTT. Amino acid sequence: CASSSREEGTQYF.

The chain couples TRBV25-1 to TRBJ2-1, with D maybe TRBD2 (6 bases). V was cut by 3 bases and J by 15 bases, with 18 bases left in between. CDR3 length equals 13 residues. The germline V gene encodes CDR1 MGHDK and CDR2 SYGVNS. CDR3 residues: CASSEIGTVVSFF. The CDR3 DNA reads TGTGCCAGCAGTGAGATAGGGACTGTCGTGTCGTTCTTC.

The chain uses TRBV11-2 and TRBJ2-7; possibly TRBD2 for D (6 bases). Germline V gene lookup returns CDR1 SGHAT and CDR2 FQNNGV. The ends were cut back, 4 bases at V and 3 bases at J, with 10 bases in the middle. CDR3 length: 13 residues. The CDR3 DNA is TGTGCCAGCAGCTCCCGCGGGGACTACGAGCAGTACGTC. It is translated as CASSSRGDYEQYV.

The chain recombines TRBV27 with TRBJ2-1; 9 nucleotides align to TRBD2. Per germline, CDR1 MNHEY and CDR2 SMNVEV (reference sequence). This CDR3 is 15 amino acids long. With 2 bases clipped from V and 9 bases from J, the junction kept 8 bases outside the gene matches. The CDR3 DNA follows: TGTGCCAGCAGTTTAGCGGGGGGGTCGGTTTTTGAGCAGTTCTTC. It yields the protein CASSLAGGSVFEQFF.

The CDR3 nucleotides are TGCGCCAGCAGTCTGGCAGCCTGGAGCTCCTACAATGAGCAGTTCTTC. It translates to CASSLAAWSSYNEQFF. This sequence joins TRBV5-1 and TRBJ2-1; D is ambiguous. The germline CDR1 and CDR2 sequences are SGHRS and YFSETQ. V lost 5 bases and J 0 bases, leaving 15 bases between the germline ends. The CDR3 is made up of 16 amino acids.

The V gene is TRBV3-1 (or the pseudogene TRBV3-2), the J gene TRBJ2-7; 12 bases align to TRBD1. V lost 4 bases, J lost 5 bases, and 3 bases stayed unmatched. CDR1 LGHDT and CDR2 YNNKEL come from the germline V gene (reference sequence). The CDR3 covers 14 residues. The CDR3 DNA reads as TGTGCCAGCAGCCCCGGGACAGGGGGCCACGAGCAGTACTTC. Its translation is CASSPGTGGHEQYF.

The chain recombines TRBV7-9 with TRBJ1-1; D remains unclear. Germline V gene data show CDR1 as SEHNR and CDR2 as FQNEAQ (reference sequence). The CDR3 runs to 15 residues. Trimming stripped 3 bases from V and 0 bases from J, with 11 bases between. DNA for the CDR3: TGTGCCAGCAGCTTCTTTCCGAACATGAACACTGAAGCTTTCTTT. As protein: CASSFFPNMNTEAFF.

The chain joins TRBV19 to TRBJ1-2, with 10 bases aligning to TRBD1. CDR1 and CDR2 (germline): LNHDA, SQIVND (reference sequence). This CDR3 is 13 amino acids long. V was clipped by 5 bases and J by 9 bases; unmatched bases: 6. The CDR3 region is CASSDRGPSRYTF. The CDR3 region has the DNA TGTGCCAGTAGTGACAGGGGGCCGAGTCGCTACACCTTC.

The chain couples TRBV3-1 (or the pseudogene TRBV3-2) to TRBJ2-5; the match to TRBD1 covers 8 bases. V was pared by 4 bases and J by 5 bases, with 12 bases of the junction left unmatched. Looked up from germline, CDR1 is LGHDT and CDR2 is YNNKEL (reference sequence). The CDR3 covers 16 residues. The DNA of the CDR3 is TGTGCCAGCAGCCGGGGGACAGGCCAAATATCGGAGACCCAGTACTTC. It specifies CASSRGTGQISETQYF.

CDR3 in amino acids: CASSSDGNEQYF. CDR3 bases: TGTGCCAGCAGTTCCGACGGGAACGAGCAGTACTTC. This chain uses TRBV12-3 or TRBV12-4 with TRBJ2-7, with D tentatively TRBD2 (5 bases). This CDR3 comprises 12 residues. V shed 4 bases and J shed 5 bases, with 9 bases lying between them.

This chain connects TRBV2 to TRBJ2-3; 14 bases fit TRBD2. The junction had 6 bases not matched to a gene; V was cut back by 7 bases and J by 3 bases. CDR3 size: 16 residues. Germline values: CDR1 SNHLY, CDR2 FYNNEI. The CDR3 DNA reads TGTGCCAGCAAGACTAGCGGGAGGGGAGGGACAGATACGCAGTATTTT. Protein sequence: CASKTSGRGGTDTQYF.

This sequence joins TRBV3-1 (or the pseudogene TRBV3-2) and TRBJ1-1, with D unclear. CDR3 length: 15 amino acids. CDR1 is LGHDT and CDR2 is YNNKEL in the germline V gene (reference sequence). V lost 1 base and J lost 0, with 9 bases in between. The CDR3 spells CASSQVNKLNTEAFF. In nucleotides, the CDR3 is TGTGCCAGCAGCCAAGTAAACAAACTGAACACTGAAGCTTTCTTT.

The chain links TRBV29-1 to TRBJ2-5; unclear D gene. The ends were cut back, 3 bases at V and 5 bases at J, with 16 bases in the middle. The CDR3 contains 14 residues. Germline V gene lookup returns CDR1 SQVTM and CDR2 ANQGSEA. The DNA of the CDR3 is TGCAGCGTTGATGCGGTCCAATTGCGGGAGACCCAGTACTTC. It yields the protein CSVDAVQLRETQYF.